The rows below give T cell receptor beta chains drawn from one sample of a study of neurological immune-mediated disorders. TCRdb re-called the 5' RACE reads through MiXCR, storing one row per CDR3 protein. The sample shows tens of thousands of distinct CDR3 sequences, 13% to 15% of them seen only once. What was sequenced was PBMCs. The receptor source for this set is a woman aged 50 to 60 with HTLV-1-associated myelopathy (HAM/TSP). Both conserved end residues are part of each CDR3. A D gene is named only where the DNA matches it firmly. Part of the rows lack a size; the others show once, few, many or a class for expanded clones.

clone_size	j_call	d_call	v_call	cdr3_aa	cdr3_nt
many	TRBJ2-5	.	TRBV20-1	CSATTLGTQYF	TGCAGTGCCACCACCCTAGGGACCCAGTACTTC
few	TRBJ1-5	TRBD1	TRBV20-1	CSAFGQGTHSNQPQHF	TGCAGTGCTTTTGGACAGGGGACCCATAGCAATCAGCCCCAGCATTTT
many	TRBJ1-6	TRBD1	TRBV13	CASTVDRGLSPLHF	TGTGCCAGCACGGTGGACAGGGGGTTGTCACCCCTCCACTTT
many	TRBJ2-3	.	TRBV20-1	CSARVIYGLLPSTDTQYF	TGCAGTGCTAGAGTCATCTACGGACTGTTGCCTAGCACAGATACGCAGTATTTT
.	TRBJ2-5	.	TRBV5-1	CASSLAQYPQETQYF	TGCGCCAGCAGCTTGGCACAGTACCCTCAAGAGACCCAGTACTTC
many	TRBJ2-5	TRBD1	TRBV5-1	CASSLGTGVKETQYF	TGCGCCAGCAGCTTGGGGACAGGGGTAAAAGAGACCCAGTACTTC
many	TRBJ2-7	.	TRBV6-6	CASRKGGIYQPYEQYF	TGTGCCAGCAGGAAGGGGGGCATCTATCAACCTTACGAGCAGTACTTC
many	TRBJ1-5	.	TRBV5-1	CASSSGVSNQPQHF	TGCGCCAGCAGCTCCGGCGTGAGCAATCAGCCCCAGCATTTT
many	TRBJ2-1	TRBD2	TRBV14	CASSQVSGGAFYNEQFF	TGTGCCAGCAGCCAAGTTAGCGGGGGGGCCTTCTACAATGAGCAGTTCTTC
many	TRBJ2-3	.	TRBV7-2	CASSFRFSDTQYF	TGTGCCAGCAGCTTCCGGTTCTCAGATACGCAGTATTTT
many	TRBJ2-5	TRBD2	TRBV6-5	CASSDIGGGTQYF	TGTGCCAGCAGCGACATCGGGGGGGGGACCCAGTACTTC
many	TRBJ1-6	.	TRBV7-8	CASSPLEGAGWSPLHF	TGTGCCAGCAGCCCGTTGGAGGGAGCAGGCTGGTCACCCCTCCACTTT
many	TRBJ1-1	TRBD1	TRBV6-5	CASRGQGGNTEAFF	TGTGCCAGCAGGGGACAGGGGGGCAACACTGAAGCTTTCTTT
many	TRBJ2-4	.	TRBV2	CAIGALPKNIQYF	TGTGCCATCGGGGCTCTGCCCAAAAACATTCAGTACTTC
many	TRBJ2-7	TRBD2	TRBV20-1	CSAAAGREQYF	TGCAGTGCAGCAGCGGGGCGCGAGCAGTACTTC
many	TRBJ2-5	.	TRBV15	CATSRYGETQYF	TGTGCCACCAGCAGGTATGGAGAGACCCAGTACTTC
.	TRBJ2-5	TRBD2	TRBV7-2	CASSLTSMETQYF	TGTGCCAGCAGCTTGACTAGCATGGAGACCCAGTACTTC
many	TRBJ2-3	TRBD2	TRBV28	CASSFPPGTRLAHTDTQYF	TGTGCCAGCAGTTTTCCACCCGGGACTAGGTTAGCGCACACAGATACGCAGTATTTT
many	TRBJ2-3	.	TRBV1	CTSSQGGARTDTQYF	TGCACCAGCAGCCAAGGGGGGGCCCGCACAGATACGCAGTATTTT
few	TRBJ1-2	.	TRBV7-2	CASSQQGAVYGYTF	TGTGCCAGCAGCCAGCAGGGAGCCGTCTATGGCTACACCTTC
many	TRBJ1-2	.	TRBV5-1	CASSFLGDYGYTF	TGCGCCAGCAGCTTTTTAGGCGACTATGGCTACACCTTC
many	TRBJ1-6	TRBD1	TRBV15	CATSRTGDNSPLHF	TGTGCCACCAGCCGTACAGGGGACAATTCACCCCTCCACTTT
many	TRBJ1-2	.	TRBV29-1	CSVEDRLQVYGYTF	TGCAGCGTTGAAGATCGTTTACAGGTCTATGGCTACACCTTC
many	TRBJ1-1	TRBD1	TRBV29-1	CSVITGVLNTEAFF	TGCAGCGTGATAACAGGGGTTCTGAACACTGAAGCTTTCTTT
.	TRBJ1-6	.	TRBV4-1	CASSQVGPSSYNSPLHF	TGCGCCAGCAGCCAGGTCGGGCCGAGCTCCTATAATTCACCCCTCCACTTT
many	TRBJ2-7	TRBD1	TRBV3-1	CASSHPGTATYEQYF	TGTGCCAGCAGCCACCCCGGGACAGCCACCTACGAGCAGTACTTC
many	TRBJ1-1	.	TRBV6-6	CASSLAEINTEAFF	TGTGCCAGCAGCTTAGCCGAGATAAACACTGAAGCTTTCTTT
many	TRBJ2-3	.	TRBV5-1	CASSLASAVTDTQYF	TGCGCCAGCAGCTTAGCTAGCGCCGTCACAGATACGCAGTATTTT
many	TRBJ2-2	.	TRBV20-1	CSARDRTRERDSRNGGELFF	TGCAGTGCTAGAGATCGAACAAGAGAGCGAGACAGCAGGAACGGCGGGGAGCTGTTTTTT
many	TRBJ1-6	TRBD1	TRBV3-1	CASSPWTGANSPLHF	TGTGCCAGCAGCCCCTGGACAGGAGCAAATTCACCCCTCCACTTT
many	TRBJ1-1	.	TRBV7-8	CASSLRIGERSEAFF	TGTGCCAGCAGCTTGAGGATTGGGGAGAGGTCTGAAGCTTTCTTT
many	TRBJ2-7	.	TRBV6-5	CASSGGGAFYEQYF	TGTGCCAGCAGTGGGGGGGGGGCCTTCTACGAGCAGTACTTC
many	TRBJ1-2	.	TRBV7-9	CASSFTGNYGYTF	TGTGCCAGCAGCTTTACGGGGAACTATGGCTACACCTTC
many	TRBJ2-6	TRBD1	TRBV5-1	CASSSTGMRANVLTF	TGCGCCAGCAGCTCGACAGGGATGAGGGCCAACGTCCTGACTTTC
many	TRBJ1-5	TRBD1	TRBV19	CASREGGGNNQPQHF	TGTGCCAGTAGGGAGGGAGGGGGCAACAATCAGCCCCAGCATTTT
many	TRBJ2-1	.	TRBV5-1	CASSLEAGTYNEQFF	TGCGCCAGCAGCTTGGAAGCAGGGACCTACAATGAGCAGTTCTTC
many	TRBJ2-1	TRBD2	TRBV29-1	CSVEVASGGGSYNEQFF	TGCAGCGTTGAGGTGGCTAGCGGGGGAGGCTCCTACAATGAGCAGTTCTTC
medium-sized	TRBJ2-5	TRBD2	TRBV3-1	CASSQRGGLGETQYF	TGTGCCAGCAGTCAGCGGGGGGGCCTCGGGGAGACCCAGTACTTC
many	TRBJ2-5	.	TRBV5-1	CASSLEDRETQYF	TGCGCCAGCAGCTTGGAGGATCGAGAGACCCAGTACTTC
many	TRBJ2-3	.	TRBV21-1	CASSKEALAGKGTDTQYF	TGTGCCAGCAGCAAAGAAGCCTTAGCGGGGAAGGGCACAGATACGCAGTATTTT